This T cell receptor (beta chain) appears in the sequencing data of a study of T cells after yellow fever vaccination. This CDR3 comprises 16 residues. V was cut by 3 bases and J by 7 bases, with 19 bases left in between. TCRdb passed the 5' RACE reads through MiXCR, listing each CDR3 protein once. The data show hundreds of thousands of distinct CDR3 sequences, roughly an eighth seen once. In this sample, this clonotype turned up a few times. As yet, its antigen is unknown. Study results and limitations: CD4 and CD8 compartments shared a small share of clonotypes. It was the secondary response that reached its peak faster, day 5 versus 15, but it was weaker.

Sequenced here: PBMCs, sampled on the day of the yellow fever booster vaccination. This sequence originates from a man aged 25-45 years who received the YFV17D yellow fever vaccine. This rearrangement joins TRBV12-3 or TRBV12-4 to TRBJ2-1; tentatively, D is TRBD1 or TRBD2 (6 bases each). This CDR3 reads CASSFVKGGGGNEQFF. The DNA of the CDR3 is TGTGCCAGCAGTTTTGTGAAAGGAGGGGGAGGTAATGAGCAGTTCTTC.